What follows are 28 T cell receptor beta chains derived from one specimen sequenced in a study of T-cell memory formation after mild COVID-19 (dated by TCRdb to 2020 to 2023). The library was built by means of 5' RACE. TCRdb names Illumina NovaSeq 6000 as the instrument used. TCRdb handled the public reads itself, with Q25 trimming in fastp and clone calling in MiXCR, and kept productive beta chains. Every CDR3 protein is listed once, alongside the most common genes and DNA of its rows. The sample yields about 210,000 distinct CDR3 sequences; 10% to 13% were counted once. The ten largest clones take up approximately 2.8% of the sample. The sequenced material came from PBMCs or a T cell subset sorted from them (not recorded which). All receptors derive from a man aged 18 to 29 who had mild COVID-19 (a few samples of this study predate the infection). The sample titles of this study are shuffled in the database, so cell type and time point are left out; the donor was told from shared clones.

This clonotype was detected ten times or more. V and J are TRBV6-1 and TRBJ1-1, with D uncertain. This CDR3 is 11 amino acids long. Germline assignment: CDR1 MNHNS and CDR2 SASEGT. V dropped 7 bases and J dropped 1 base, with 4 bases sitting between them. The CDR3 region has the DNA TGTGCCAGCACCCAGAACACTGAAGCTTTCTTT. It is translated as CASTQNTEAFF.

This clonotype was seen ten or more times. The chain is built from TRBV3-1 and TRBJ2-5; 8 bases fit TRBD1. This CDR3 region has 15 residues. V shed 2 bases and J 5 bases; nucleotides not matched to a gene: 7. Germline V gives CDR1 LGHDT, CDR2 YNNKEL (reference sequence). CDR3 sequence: CASSQSSGGVETQYF. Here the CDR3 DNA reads TGTGCCAGCAGCCAATCCTCAGGGGGCGTGGAGACCCAGTACTTC.

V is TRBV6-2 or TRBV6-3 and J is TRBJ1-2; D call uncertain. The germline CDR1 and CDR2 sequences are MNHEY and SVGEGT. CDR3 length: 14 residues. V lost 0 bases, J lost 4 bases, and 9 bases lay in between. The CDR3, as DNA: TGTGCCAGCAGTTACTCGGCGGACCCCTATGGCTACACCTTC. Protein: CASSYSADPYGYTF.

CDR3 nucleotide sequence: TGTGCCAGCAGCCTGGGGGCAGGGGTTATAACAGATACGCAGTATTTT. Its protein product is CASSLGAGVITDTQYF. This chain uses TRBV11-2 with TRBJ2-3, with TRBD1 as a possible D gene (6 bases). V was cut by 5 bases and J by 3 bases, with 18 bases left in between. This CDR3 has 16 residues. Per germline, CDR1 SGHAT and CDR2 FQNNGV.

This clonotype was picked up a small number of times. CDR3 residues: CASSLGGRGSPFAYGYTF. In DNA, the CDR3 is TGTGCCAGCAGCTTAGGTGGCAGGGGATCCCCCTTCGCCTATGGCTACACCTTC. The chain uses TRBV7-2 and TRBJ1-2, with D maybe TRBD1 (6 bases). V was cut by 1 base and J by 4 bases, with 22 bases left in between. The CDR3 contains 18 residues. In germline, CDR1 is SGHTA, CDR2 FQGNSA.

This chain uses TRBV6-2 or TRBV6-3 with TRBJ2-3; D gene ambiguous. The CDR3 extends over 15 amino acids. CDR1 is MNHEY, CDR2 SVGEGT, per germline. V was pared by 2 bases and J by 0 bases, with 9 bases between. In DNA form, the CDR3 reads TGTGCCAGCAGTTACATACAGTCCAGCACAGATACGCAGTATTTT. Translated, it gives CASSYIQSSTDTQYF.

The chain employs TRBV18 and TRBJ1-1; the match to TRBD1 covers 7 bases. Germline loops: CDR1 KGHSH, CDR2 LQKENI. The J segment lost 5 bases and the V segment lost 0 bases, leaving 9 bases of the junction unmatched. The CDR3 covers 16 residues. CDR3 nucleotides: TGTGCCAGCTCACCACCGAATTATGAGGGGGCGACTGAAGCTTTCTTT. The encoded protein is CASSPPNYEGATEAFF.

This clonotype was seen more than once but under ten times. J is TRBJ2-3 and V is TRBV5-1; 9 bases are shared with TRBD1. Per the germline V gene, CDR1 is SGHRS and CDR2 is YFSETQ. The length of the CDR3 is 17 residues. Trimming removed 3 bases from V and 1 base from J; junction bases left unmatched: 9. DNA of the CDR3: TGCGCCAGCAGCTCACAACAGGGGGCAAGGGGCACAGATACGCAGTATTTT. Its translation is CASSSQQGARGTDTQYF. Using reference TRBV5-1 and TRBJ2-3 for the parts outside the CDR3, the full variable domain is KAGVTQTPRYLIKTRGQQVTLSCSPISGHRSVSWYQQTPGQGLQFLFEYFSETQRNKGNFPGRFSGRQFSNSRSEMNVSTLELGDSALYLCASSSQQGARGTDTQYFGPGTRLTVL.

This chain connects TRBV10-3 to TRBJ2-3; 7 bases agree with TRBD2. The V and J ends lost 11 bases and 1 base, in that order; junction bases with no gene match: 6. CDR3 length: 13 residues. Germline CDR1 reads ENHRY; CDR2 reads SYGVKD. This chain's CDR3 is CAYRAGGTDTQYF. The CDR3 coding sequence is TGTGCCTATAGGGCGGGGGGCACAGATACGCAGTATTTT.

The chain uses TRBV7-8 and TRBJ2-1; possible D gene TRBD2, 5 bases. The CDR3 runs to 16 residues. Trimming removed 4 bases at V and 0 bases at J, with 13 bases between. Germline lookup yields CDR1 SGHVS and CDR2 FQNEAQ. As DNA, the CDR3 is TGTGCCAGCAGCTGGCCGCGGAGGAGCTCCTACAATGAGCAGTTCTTC. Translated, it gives CASSWPRRSSYNEQFF.

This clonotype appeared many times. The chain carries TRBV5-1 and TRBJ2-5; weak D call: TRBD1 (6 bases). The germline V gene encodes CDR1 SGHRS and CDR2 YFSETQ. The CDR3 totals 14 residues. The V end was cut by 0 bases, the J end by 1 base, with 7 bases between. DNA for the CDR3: TGCGCCAGCAGCTTGGGGACAGTCCAAGAGACCCAGTACTTC. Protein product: CASSLGTVQETQYF.

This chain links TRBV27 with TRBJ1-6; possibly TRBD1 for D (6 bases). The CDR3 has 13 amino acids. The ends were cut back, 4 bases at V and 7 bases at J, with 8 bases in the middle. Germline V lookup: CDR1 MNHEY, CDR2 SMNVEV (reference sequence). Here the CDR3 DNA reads TGTGCCAGCAGTTACAGGGCGAATTCACCCCTCCACTTT. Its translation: CASSYRANSPLHF.

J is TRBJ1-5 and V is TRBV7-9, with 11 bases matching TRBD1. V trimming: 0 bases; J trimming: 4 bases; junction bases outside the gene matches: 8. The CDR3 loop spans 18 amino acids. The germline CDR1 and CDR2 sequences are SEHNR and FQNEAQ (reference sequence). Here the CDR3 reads CASSLAHLGTGGNQPQHF. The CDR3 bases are TGTGCCAGCAGCTTAGCGCACCTCGGGACAGGGGGTAATCAGCCCCAGCATTTT.

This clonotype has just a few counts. CDR3 nucleotides: TGTGCCAGCAGCGGGACGGGACAGGGGGAAGGAGAGCAGTTCTTC. Its translation: CASSGTGQGEGEQFF. V is TRBV5-4 and J is TRBJ2-1, with 11 bases lining up with TRBD1. There are 15 residues in the CDR3. Trimming at V came to 4 bases and at J to 10 bases, leaving 10 bases not matched to a gene. CDR1 and CDR2 (germline): SGHNT, YYREEE (reference sequence). The entire variable domain, with the rest obtained from reference TRBV5-4 and TRBJ2-1, is as follows: ETGVTQSPTHLIKTRGQQVTLRCSSQSGHNTVSWYQQALGQGPQFIFQYYREEENGRGNFPPRFSGLQFPNYSSELNVNALELDDSALYLCASSGTGQGEGEQFFGPGTRLTVL.

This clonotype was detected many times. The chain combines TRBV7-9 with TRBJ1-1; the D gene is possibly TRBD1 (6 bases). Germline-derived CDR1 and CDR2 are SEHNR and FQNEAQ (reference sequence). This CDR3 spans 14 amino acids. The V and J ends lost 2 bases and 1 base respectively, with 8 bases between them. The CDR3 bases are TGTGCCAGCAGCTTACAGGGGCCGAACACTGAAGCTTTCTTT. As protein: CASSLQGPNTEAFF.

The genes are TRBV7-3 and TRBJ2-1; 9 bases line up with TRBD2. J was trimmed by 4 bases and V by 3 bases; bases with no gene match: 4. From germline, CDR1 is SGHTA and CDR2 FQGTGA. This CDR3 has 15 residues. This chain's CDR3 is CASSFGLAGYNEQFF. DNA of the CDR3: TGTGCCAGCAGCTTCGGGCTAGCGGGATACAATGAGCAGTTCTTC. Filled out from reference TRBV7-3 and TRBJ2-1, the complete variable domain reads GAGVSQTPSNKVTEKGKYVELRCDPISGHTALYWYRQSLGQGPEFLIYFQGTGAADDSGLPNDRFFAVRPEGSVSTLKIQRTERGDSAVYLCASSFGLAGYNEQFFGPGTRLTVL.

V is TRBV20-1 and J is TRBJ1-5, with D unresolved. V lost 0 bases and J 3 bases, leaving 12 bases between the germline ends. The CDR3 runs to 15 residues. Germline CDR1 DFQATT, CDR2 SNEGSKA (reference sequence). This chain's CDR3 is CSARDPRSYNQPQHF. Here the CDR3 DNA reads TGCAGTGCTAGAGATCCTCGCAGCTACAATCAGCCCCAGCATTTT.

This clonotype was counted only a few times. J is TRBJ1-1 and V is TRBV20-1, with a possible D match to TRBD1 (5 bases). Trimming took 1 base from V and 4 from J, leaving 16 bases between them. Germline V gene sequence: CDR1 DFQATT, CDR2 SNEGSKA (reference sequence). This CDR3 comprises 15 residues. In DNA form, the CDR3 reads TGCAGTGCTAGAGCTGGGGGGTGGTTGGGCACTGAAGCTTTCTTT. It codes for CSARAGGWLGTEAFF.

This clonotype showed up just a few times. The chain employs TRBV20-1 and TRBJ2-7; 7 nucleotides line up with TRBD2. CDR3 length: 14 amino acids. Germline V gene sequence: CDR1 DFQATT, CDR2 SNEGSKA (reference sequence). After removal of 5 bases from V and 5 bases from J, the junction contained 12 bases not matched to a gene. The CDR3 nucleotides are TGCAGTGCTCCCCGGGGAGGGTTGCCCGACGAGCAGTACTTC. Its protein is CSAPRGGLPDEQYF.

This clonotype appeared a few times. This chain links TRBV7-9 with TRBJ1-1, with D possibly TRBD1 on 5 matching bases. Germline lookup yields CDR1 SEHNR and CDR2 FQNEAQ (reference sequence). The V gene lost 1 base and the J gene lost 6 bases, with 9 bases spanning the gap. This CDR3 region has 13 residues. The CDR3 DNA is TGTGCCAGCAGCTTAGGAAGGGGTCCTGAAGCTTTCTTT. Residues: CASSLGRGPEAFF.

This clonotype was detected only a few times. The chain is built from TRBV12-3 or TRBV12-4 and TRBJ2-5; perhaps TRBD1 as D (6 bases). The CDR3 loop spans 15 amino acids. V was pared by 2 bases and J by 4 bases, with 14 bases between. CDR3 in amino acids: CASSLNPTGRETQYF. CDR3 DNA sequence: TGTGCCAGCAGTTTAAACCCAACAGGGAGAGAGACCCAGTACTTC.

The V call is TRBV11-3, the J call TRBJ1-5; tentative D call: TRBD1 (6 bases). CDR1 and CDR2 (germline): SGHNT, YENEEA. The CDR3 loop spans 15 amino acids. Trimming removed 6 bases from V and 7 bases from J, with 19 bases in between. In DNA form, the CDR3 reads TGTGCCAGCAGGGTCAAGGGGGGTTCGGGGCAGCCCCAGCATTTT. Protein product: CASRVKGGSGQPQHF. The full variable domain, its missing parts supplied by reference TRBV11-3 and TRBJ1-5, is EAGVVQSPRYKIIEKKQPVAFWCNPISGHNTLYWYLQNLGQGPELLIRYENEEAVDDSQLPKDRFSAERLKGVDSTLKIQPAELGDSAVYLCASRVKGGSGQPQHFGDGTRLSIL.

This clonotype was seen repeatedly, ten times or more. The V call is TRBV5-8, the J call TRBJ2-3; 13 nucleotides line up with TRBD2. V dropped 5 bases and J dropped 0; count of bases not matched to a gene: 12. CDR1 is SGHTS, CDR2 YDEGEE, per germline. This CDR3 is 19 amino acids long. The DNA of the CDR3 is TGTGCCAGCAGATGGACTAGCGGGGGACATCCCTTTAGCACAGATACGCAGTATTTT. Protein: CASRWTSGGHPFSTDTQYF.

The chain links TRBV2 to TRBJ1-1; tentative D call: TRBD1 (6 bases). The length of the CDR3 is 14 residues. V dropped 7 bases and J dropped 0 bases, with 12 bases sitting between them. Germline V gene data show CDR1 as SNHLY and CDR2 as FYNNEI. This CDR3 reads CASNIGQLNTEAFF. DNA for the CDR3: TGTGCCAGCAACATCGGACAGTTGAACACTGAAGCTTTCTTT.

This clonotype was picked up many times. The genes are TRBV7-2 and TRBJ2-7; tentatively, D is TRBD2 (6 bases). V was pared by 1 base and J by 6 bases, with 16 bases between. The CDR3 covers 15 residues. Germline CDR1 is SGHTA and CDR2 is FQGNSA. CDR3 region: CASSLGQPGTPEQYF. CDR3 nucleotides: TGTGCCAGCAGCTTAGGGCAGCCAGGGACTCCCGAGCAGTACTTC. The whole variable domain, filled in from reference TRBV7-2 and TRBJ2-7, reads GAGVSQSPSNKVTEKGKDVELRCDPISGHTALYWYRQSLGQGLEFLIYFQGNSAPDKSGLPSDRFSAERTGGSVSTLTIQRTQQEDSAVYLCASSLGQPGTPEQYFGPGTRLTVT.

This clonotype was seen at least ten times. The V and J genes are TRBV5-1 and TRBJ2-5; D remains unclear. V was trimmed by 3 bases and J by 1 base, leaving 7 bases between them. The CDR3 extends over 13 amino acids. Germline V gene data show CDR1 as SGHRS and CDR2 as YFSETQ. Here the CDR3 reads CASSSESQETQYF. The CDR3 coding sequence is TGCGCCAGCAGCTCGGAATCCCAAGAGACCCAGTACTTC.

In DNA form, the CDR3 reads TGTGCCAGCAGCCCAAGACAGGGTGGGGCCGCTGAAGCTTTCTTT. Its protein is CASSPRQGGAAEAFF. This rearrangement joins TRBV7-8 to TRBJ1-1, with TRBD1 matching 7 bases. The CDR3 runs 15 residues. Germline values: CDR1 SGHVS, CDR2 FQNEAQ. V shed 5 bases, J shed 6 bases, and the junction held 12 bases outside the gene matches.

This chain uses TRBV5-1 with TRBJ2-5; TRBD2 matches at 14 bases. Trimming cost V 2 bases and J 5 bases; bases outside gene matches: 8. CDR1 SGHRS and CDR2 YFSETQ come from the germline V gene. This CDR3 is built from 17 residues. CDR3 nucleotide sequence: TGCGCCAGCAGCTTCCTTCCGACTAGCGGGGGGGCGGAGACCCAGTACTTC. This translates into CASSFLPTSGGAETQYF.